The 26 T cell receptor beta chains reported below all come from one sample, sequenced in a study of cytomegalovirus exposure and HLA in healthy donors. This PCR relied on a set of 60 Vbeta primers and 13 Jbeta primers. TCRdb's table, derived via immunoSEQ multiplex PCR, lists solely in-frame clones and lacks some. The data show over 150,000 clones, with around 85% seen just once and about 2% held by the top ten. Sequencing used PBMCs. Every receptor here comes from a human donor in good health.

The V call is TRBV7-9, the J call TRBJ1-5; TRBD1 aligns across 7 bases. V lost 2 bases, J lost 5 bases, and 0 bases stayed unmatched. CDR3 length: 13 residues. Germline V CDR1 and CDR2: SEHNR, FQNEAQ (reference sequence). CDR3 region: CASSLQGDQPQHF. CDR3 nucleotides: TGTGCCAGCAGCTTACAGGGGGATCAGCCCCAGCATTTT.

This clone has just a few counts. The chain uses TRBV6-5 and TRBJ2-1; 9 nucleotides agree with TRBD1. Looked up from germline, CDR1 is MNHEY and CDR2 is SVGAGI. This CDR3 has 15 residues. V lost 6 bases and J lost 2; bases outside the gene matches: 5. CDR3 residues: CASSLGQGPYNEQFF. For the CDR3, the DNA is TGTGCCAGCAGCCTCGGACAGGGGCCCTACAATGAGCAGTTCTTC.

The V gene is TRBV5-1, the J gene TRBJ2-1; D may be TRBD1 (6 bases). Looked up from germline, CDR1 is SGHRS and CDR2 is YFSETQ. There are 15 residues in the CDR3. V was clipped by 0 bases and J by 6 bases, with 13 bases between them. The CDR3 sequence is CASSLGPGDLNEQFF. CDR3 sequence (DNA): TGCGCCAGCAGCTTGGGCCCAGGGGATCTCAATGAGCAGTTCTTC.

J is TRBJ1-3 and V is TRBV6-5; D might be TRBD1 (6 bases). Germline CDR1 is MNHEY and CDR2 is SVGAGI. V was trimmed by 8 bases and J by 4 bases, leaving 15 bases between them. This CDR3 is 14 amino acids long. This chain's CDR3 is CASRKGGLGNTIYF. Written as DNA, the CDR3 is TGTGCCAGCCGGAAAGGGGGTTTAGGAAACACCATATATTTT.

V and J are TRBV19 and TRBJ2-5; TRBD1 agrees at 8 bases. The length of the CDR3 is 15 residues. CDR1 and CDR2 from the germline V gene are LNHDA and SQIVND (reference sequence). Trimming cost V 8 bases and J 5 bases; bases outside gene matches: 13. The CDR3 protein is CASSTNPGQGETQYF. In DNA, the CDR3 is TGTGCCAGTTCCACCAACCCCGGACAGGGTGAGACCCAGTACTTC.

The V call is TRBV5-4, the J call TRBJ2-3; 7 nucleotides line up with TRBD2. Trimming cost V 9 bases and J 1 base; bases outside gene matches: 11. This CDR3 is 15 amino acids long. Germline-derived CDR1 and CDR2 are SGHNT and YYREEE (reference sequence). The chain's CDR3 is CATSGGTTGTDTQYF. CDR3 sequence (DNA): TGTGCCACCTCCGGGGGGACTACCGGCACAGATACGCAGTATTTT.

The chain employs TRBV19 and TRBJ1-5; 10 bases match TRBD1. The CDR3 contains 16 residues. Germline V gene sequence: CDR1 LNHDA, CDR2 SQIVND (reference sequence). The trim removed 4 bases at V and 4 bases at J, leaving 7 bases unmatched. CDR3 residues: CASSTGTGAGNQPQHF. The DNA of the CDR3 is TGTGCCAGTAGTACGGGGACAGGGGCTGGGAATCAGCCCCAGCATTTT.

V is TRBV7-2 and J is TRBJ1-5; 9 bases match TRBD1. With V trimmed by 5 bases and J by 4 bases, 6 bases remained unmatched. Germline-derived CDR1 and CDR2 are SGHTA and FQGNSA. CDR3 length: 15 residues. CDR3 loop: CASSRRTGVNQPQHF. CDR3 nucleotides: TGTGCCAGCAGCCGAAGGACAGGGGTAAATCAGCCCCAGCATTTT.

The CDR3 region is CASSVDNTDTQYF. The CDR3 DNA is TGTGCCAGCAGCGTAGACAACACAGATACGCAGTATTTT. This rearrangement joins TRBV9 to TRBJ2-3; D is unresolved. The V end was cut by 0 bases, the J end by 2 bases, with 4 bases between. The CDR3 is made up of 13 amino acids. Germline V lookup: CDR1 SGDLS, CDR2 YYNGEE.

The rearrangement uses TRBV4-2 and TRBJ1-2; D remains ambiguous. This CDR3 contains 15 residues. The ends were cut back, 2 bases at V and 5 bases at J, with 15 bases in the middle. The V gene's germline CDR1 is LGHNA and CDR2 YNFKEQ. As DNA, the CDR3 is TGTGCCAGCAGCCAAATAGGATGGGCAGAATATGGCTACACCTTC. Amino acid sequence: CASSQIGWAEYGYTF.

There are a few counts of this clone. This sequence joins TRBV2 and TRBJ1-6; TRBD1 aligns across 7 bases. Trimming cost V 6 bases and J 3 bases; bases outside gene matches: 5. The CDR3 has 15 amino acids. Germline V CDR1 and CDR2: SNHLY, FYNNEI. As DNA, the CDR3 is TGTGCCAGCAGAGCACAGGGGAACTATAATTCACCCCTCCACTTT. Translated, it gives CASRAQGNYNSPLHF.

In this sample, this clone turned up a few times. The chain links TRBV6-6 to TRBJ1-1, with a weak D call TRBD1 (5 bases). This CDR3 comprises 15 residues. V lost 3 bases and J lost 2, with 13 bases in between. CDR1 MNHNY and CDR2 SVGAGI come from the germline V gene (reference sequence). As DNA, the CDR3 is TGTGCCAGCAGTTATTCGGGCAGGGTAAACACTGAAGCTTTCTTT. This gives the protein CASSYSGRVNTEAFF.

The chain uses TRBV9 and TRBJ2-3; 8 nucleotides line up with TRBD1. The CDR3 runs to 14 residues. Germline lookup yields CDR1 SGDLS and CDR2 YYNGEE. J gave up 3 bases and V 3 bases, and 3 bases lay outside the gene matches. DNA of the CDR3: TGTGCCAGCAGCGACGGACAGGGTACAGATACGCAGTATTTT. Protein: CASSDGQGTDTQYF. The whole variable domain, filled in from reference TRBV9 and TRBJ2-3, reads DSGVTQTPKHLITATGQRVTLRCSPRSGDLSVYWYQQSLDQGLQFLIQYYNGEERAKGNILERFSAQQFPDLHSELNLSSLELGDSALYFCASSDGQGTDTQYFGPGTRLTVL.

The chain employs TRBV11-3 and TRBJ2-5, with 10 bases fitting TRBD1. The last part of the DNA fits TRBJ2-7 better; the J call may be wrong. Germline V lookup: CDR1 SGHNT, CDR2 YENEEA. The CDR3 totals 15 residues. The CDR3 sequence is CASSHDRGRAYEQYF. The CDR3 coding sequence is TGTGCCAGCAGCCATGACAGGGGGCGCGCCTACGAGCAGTACTTC.

This clone was found once. This CDR3 reads CASSLLLGLVNTEAFF. CDR3 coding DNA: TGTGCCAGCAGCTTATTACTAGGGTTAGTGAACACTGAAGCTTTCTTT. The rearrangement uses TRBV5-6 and TRBJ1-1; D remains ambiguous. CDR1 SGHDT and CDR2 YYEEEE come from the germline V gene. There are 16 residues in the CDR3. V lost 2 bases, J lost 0 bases, and 14 bases lay in between.

The genes are TRBV7-2 and TRBJ2-3; a weak D match, TRBD2 (5 bases). The CDR3 loop spans 13 amino acids. Trimming took off 5 bases at V and 7 bases at J, with 13 bases between the two ends. Germline CDR1 reads SGHTA; CDR2 reads FQGNSA. CDR3 coding DNA: TGTGCCAGCAGCAACCACGCGGGTAATACGCAGTATTTT. This codes for CASSNHAGNTQYF.

V and J are TRBV2 and TRBJ1-2; D not certain. Between the trimmed V and J ends, which lost 2 bases and 3 bases, there was a span of 7 bases. CDR1 and CDR2 (germline): SNHLY, FYNNEI. The CDR3 has 13 amino acids. CDR3 nucleotide sequence: TGTGCCAGCAGTGAAAGGAGGGACTATGGCTACACCTTC. It translates to CASSERRDYGYTF.

J is TRBJ2-7 and V is TRBV2; 8 bases are a match to TRBD2. Germline lookup yields CDR1 SNHLY and CDR2 FYNNEI. This CDR3 has 14 amino acids. Trimming at V came to 6 bases and at J to 3 bases, leaving 7 bases not matched to a gene. DNA of the CDR3: TGTGCCAGCAGCCGGCGGGGGGATCGCTACGAGCAGTACTTC. Its translation is CASSRRGDRYEQYF.

This chain connects TRBV19 to TRBJ1-2; 8 bases map to TRBD1. Germline values: CDR1 LNHDA, CDR2 SQIVND (reference sequence). CDR3 size: 12 residues. Losses at the gene ends were 3 bases for V and 10 bases for J; bases not matched to a gene: 4. CDR3 nucleotide sequence: TGTGCCAGTAGTATCAGACAGGGGCCCTACACCTTC. This translates into CASSIRQGPYTF. The full variable domain, rest sourced from reference TRBV19 and TRBJ1-2, is DGGITQSPKYLFRKEGQNVTLSCEQNLNHDAMYWYRQDPGQGLRLIYYSQIVNDFQKGDIAEGYSVSREKKESFPLTVTSAQKNPTAFYLCASSIRQGPYTFGSGTRLTVV.

The CDR3 region has the DNA TGTGCCAGCAGAGACACGGGAGTATCGGAACTCTATGGCTACACCTTC. Its protein product is CASRDTGVSELYGYTF. This rearrangement joins TRBV27 to TRBJ1-2, with D hard to call. Trimming pared 6 bases from V and 4 bases from J, leaving 21 bases between. CDR3 length equals 16 residues. CDR1 MNHEY and CDR2 SMNVEV come from the germline V gene (reference sequence).

This chain joins TRBV11-3 and TRBJ1-1; no firm D call. The CDR3 extends over 15 amino acids. Germline V gene lookup returns CDR1 SGHNT and CDR2 YENEEA. With 7 bases removed from V and 1 base from J, the gap between germline ends came to 16 bases. CDR3 protein: CASTLGGQRNTEAFF. The DNA of the CDR3 is TGTGCCAGCACCCTGGGCGGGCAGCGGAACACTGAAGCTTTCTTT.

In this sample, this clone turned up a few times. The chain couples TRBV18 to TRBJ1-1; 8 positions match TRBD1. Germline V lookup: CDR1 KGHSH, CDR2 LQKENI. The CDR3 has 14 amino acids. With 5 bases clipped from V and 6 bases from J, the junction kept 8 bases outside the gene matches. For the CDR3, the DNA is TGTGCCAGCTCAAAGGACAGGGCGGTACCTGAAGCTTTCTTT. This gives the protein CASSKDRAVPEAFF. The whole variable domain, filled in from reference TRBV18 and TRBJ1-1, reads NAGVMQNPRHLVRRRGQEARLRCSPMKGHSHVYWYRQLPEEGLKFMVYLQKENIIDESGMPKERFSAEFPKEGPSILRIQQVVRGDSAAYFCASSKDRAVPEAFFGQGTRLTVV.

This clone was recorded once. The CDR3 spells CAAGNEQFF. The CDR3 bases are TGTGCCGCAGGAAATGAGCAGTTCTTC. The gene calls are TRBV27 and TRBJ2-1, with D unresolved. CDR1 is MNHEY and CDR2 is SMNVEV in the germline V gene (reference sequence). Trimming took 11 bases from V and 7 from J, leaving 6 bases between them. CDR3 length: 9 amino acids.

The chain has TRBV6-5 and TRBJ1-2; 9 bases fit TRBD1. V dropped 4 bases and J dropped 2; count of bases not matched to a gene: 2. CDR1 is MNHEY and CDR2 is SVGAGI in the germline V gene. The CDR3 spans 14 residues. As DNA, the CDR3 is TGTGCCAGCAGTTTGGGACAGGGAAACTATGGCTACACCTTC. It encodes CASSLGQGNYGYTF.

Regarding this clone: A read error may produce the germline difference seen at one junction end. Different DNA sequences within this sample yield the same CDR3. The rearrangement links TRBV29-1 to TRBJ2-7; D remains unclear. CDR1 and CDR2 from the germline V gene are SQVTM and ANQGSEA. The CDR3 loop spans 12 amino acids. The CDR3 nucleotides are TGCAGCGTTGAGGGCACAGATTACGAGCAGTATTTC. Residues: CSVEGTDYEQYF.

V gene TRBV11-2 combines with J gene TRBJ2-7; TRBD1 might be the D (6 bases). The ends were cut back, 4 bases at V and 0 bases at J, with 10 bases in the middle. In germline, CDR1 is SGHAT, CDR2 FQNNGV. The CDR3 is 14 residues long. The CDR3 reads CASSSRTDSYEQYF. CDR3 nucleotides: TGTGCCAGCAGCTCCAGGACAGACTCCTACGAGCAGTACTTC.